This passage covers 22 T cell receptor beta chains from one sample sequenced in a study of T cell repertoires in cytomegalovirus infection. MiXCR, applied by TCRdb to the reads, yields one record per CDR3 protein. Of 200,000 to 250,000 distinct CDR3 sequences listed, roughly 22% were seen once; the top ten hold 15% to 20%. Sequenced: CD8+ T cells from PBMCs. Every receptor here comes from a human donor in good health (CMV status not recorded). Some clones in this sample may be carry-over from other donors' samples.

A remark on this clonotype: The junction and the germline gene differ at one end; a read error may be behind it. The rearrangement uses TRBV20-1 and TRBJ2-7; 8 nucleotides line up with TRBD1. The CDR3 runs to 15 residues. CDR1 and CDR2 (germline): DFQATT, SNEGSKA (reference sequence). The CDR3 sequence is CSAGEPGQAIYEQYF. CDR3 nucleotide sequence: TGCAGTGCTGGAGAGCCGGGACAGGCCATCTACGAGCAGTACTTC.

This sequence joins TRBV28 and TRBJ1-1; possible D gene TRBD1, 5 bases. The CDR3 sequence is 13 residues long. The germline gives CDR1 MDHEN, CDR2 SYDVKM. Trimming cost V 3 bases and J 5 bases, with 10 bases left between them. The CDR3 loop reads CASSFAGWTEAFF. The CDR3 DNA is TGTGCCAGCAGTTTCGCAGGGTGGACTGAAGCTTTCTTT. Looking up the rest from reference TRBV28 and TRBJ1-1 gives the full variable domain: DVKVTQSSRYLVKRTGEKVFLECVQDMDHENMFWYRQDPGLGLRLIYFSYDVKMKEKGDIPEGYSVSREKKERFSLILESASTNQTSMYLCASSFAGWTEAFFGQGTRLTVV.

CDR3 DNA: TGCAGTGCTACCGGAAGGGCCGGAGATACGCAGTATTTT. It is translated as CSATGRAGDTQYF. The V call is TRBV20-1, the J call TRBJ2-3, with D uncertain. Trimming removed 4 bases at V and 5 bases at J, with 13 bases between. CDR1 is DFQATT, CDR2 SNEGSKA, per germline (reference sequence). This CDR3 has 13 amino acids.

This clonotype was observed a handful of times. The chain links TRBV2 to TRBJ2-7, with D maybe TRBD2 (6 bases). Trimming removed 4 bases at V and 0 bases at J, with 16 bases between. The CDR3 covers 16 residues. The germline V gene has CDR1 SNHLY and CDR2 FYNNEI. DNA of the CDR3: TGTGCCAGCAGTGGGGAGGCGGGATCAACCTCCTACGAGCAGTACTTC. Its translation: CASSGEAGSTSYEQYF.

This rearrangement joins TRBV20-1 to TRBJ1-1; no definite D call. The V end was cut by 3 bases, the J end by 7 bases, with 15 bases between. The CDR3 sequence is 13 residues long. Germline V gene data show CDR1 as DFQATT and CDR2 as SNEGSKA (reference sequence). The chain's CDR3 is CSASPRMGSEAFF. As DNA, the CDR3 is TGCAGTGCTAGTCCCCGGATGGGAAGTGAAGCTTTCTTT.

The chain employs TRBV20-1 and TRBJ2-1; TRBD1 agrees at 7 bases. The CDR3 totals 16 residues. Looked up from germline, CDR1 is DFQATT and CDR2 is SNEGSKA (reference sequence). The V and J ends lost 1 base and 4 bases, in that order; junction bases with no gene match: 10. The CDR3 DNA reads as TGCAGTGCTAGAGGGGGGACAGTGGGCAGGTACAATGAGCAGTTCTTC. Translated: CSARGGTVGRYNEQFF.

The chain links TRBV7-9 to TRBJ1-5, with D perhaps TRBD1 (6 bases). Trimming cost V 5 bases and J 2 bases, with 13 bases left between them. The CDR3 spans 15 residues. Germline V lookup: CDR1 SEHNR, CDR2 FQNEAQ (reference sequence). The CDR3 region has the DNA TGTGCCAGCAGCCAGGCAGGGGAAGGCAATCAGCCCCAGCATTTT. It encodes CASSQAGEGNQPQHF. Based on the CDR3 plus reference TRBV7-9 and TRBJ1-5, the full variable domain is DTGVSQNPRHKITKRGQNVTFRCDPISEHNRLYWYRQTLGQGPEFLTYFQNEAQLEKSRLLSDRFSAERPKGSFSTLEIQRTEQGDSAMYLCASSQAGEGNQPQHFGDGTRLSIL.

V gene TRBV2 combines with J gene TRBJ2-3; D is uncertain. Trimming stripped 4 bases from V and 2 bases from J, with 10 bases between. The germline V gene encodes CDR1 SNHLY and CDR2 FYNNEI. There are 14 residues in the CDR3. DNA of the CDR3: TGTGCCAGCAGTGTTGTTACTCCCACAGATACGCAGTATTTT. Protein product: CASSVVTPTDTQYF.

The V and J genes are TRBV7-9 and TRBJ2-1; 7 nucleotides agree with TRBD2. There are 13 residues in the CDR3. Germline loops: CDR1 SEHNR, CDR2 FQNEAQ (reference sequence). The ends lost 8 bases at V and 11 bases at J; junction bases unmatched: 12. CDR3: CASGGTNFAQQFF. The CDR3 DNA follows: TGTGCCAGCGGGGGGACTAACTTTGCCCAGCAGTTCTTC. Full variable domain (outside the CDR3, taken from reference TRBV7-9 and TRBJ2-1): DTGVSQNPRHKITKRGQNVTFRCDPISEHNRLYWYRQTLGQGPEFLTYFQNEAQLEKSRLLSDRFSAERPKGSFSTLEIQRTEQGDSAMYLCASGGTNFAQQFFGPGTRLTVL.

The chain joins TRBV7-6 to TRBJ2-7; possible D gene TRBD2, 5 bases. This CDR3 region has 14 residues. V gave up 1 base and J gave up 5 bases, with 12 bases separating them. The germline CDR1 and CDR2 sequences are SGHVS and FNYEAQ. CDR3 region: CASSLGTVVDEQYF. In DNA, the CDR3 is TGTGCCAGCAGCTTAGGGACTGTAGTGGACGAGCAGTACTTC. Together with reference TRBV7-6 and TRBJ2-7, the CDR3 gives the full variable domain: GAGVSQSPRYKVTKRGQDVALRCDPISGHVSLYWYRQALGQGPEFLTYFNYEAQQDKSGLPNDRFSAERPEGSISTLTIQRTEQRDSAMYRCASSLGTVVDEQYFGPGTRLTVT.

The gene calls are TRBV18 and TRBJ2-6, with D possibly matching TRBD1 (6 bases). This CDR3 spans 16 amino acids. The V gene's germline CDR1 is KGHSH and CDR2 LQKENI. V was pared by 0 bases and J by 4 bases, with 10 bases between. The CDR3 reads CASSPPWGRGANVLTF. CDR3 DNA sequence: TGTGCCAGCTCACCACCGTGGGGGCGCGGGGCCAACGTCCTGACTTTC.

The rearrangement joins TRBV4-1 to TRBJ2-1; D ambiguous. Trimming pared 4 bases from V and 0 bases from J, leaving 10 bases between. The germline CDR1 and CDR2 sequences are MGHRA and YSYEKL. CDR3 length: 15 residues. CDR3 coding DNA: TGCGCCAGCAGCCGCCTTACAAGCTCCTACAATGAGCAGTTCTTC. Residues: CASSRLTSSYNEQFF.

The V call is TRBV5-6, the J call TRBJ2-7; the match to TRBD1 covers 7 bases. Germline V gene lookup returns CDR1 SGHDT and CDR2 YYEEEE. V was clipped by 4 bases and J by 6 bases; unmatched bases: 7. The CDR3 is made up of 13 amino acids. The CDR3 sequence is CASSPQGLIEQYF. The CDR3 region has the DNA TGTGCCAGCAGCCCACAGGGGTTAATCGAGCAGTACTTC.

V usage is TRBV27 and J usage is TRBJ1-1, with D tentatively TRBD1 (6 bases). Looked up from germline, CDR1 is MNHEY and CDR2 is SMNVEV (reference sequence). The CDR3 covers 13 residues. The germline V and J ends were trimmed by 6 bases and 8 bases, with 16 bases remaining between them. This CDR3 reads CASSVLGAEEAFF. The CDR3 DNA sequence: TGTGCCAGCAGCGTTTTGGGGGCTGAAGAAGCTTTCTTT.

This clonotype was detected ten times or more. The chain links TRBV6-6 to TRBJ1-1, with 7 bases fitting TRBD1. CDR3 length: 13 residues. V shed 7 bases and J 3 bases; nucleotides not matched to a gene: 5. Per the germline V gene, CDR1 is MNHNY and CDR2 is SVGAGI (reference sequence). CDR3 residues: CASILTGDTEAFF. In nucleotides, the CDR3 is TGTGCCAGCATCCTCACAGGGGACACTGAAGCTTTCTTT.

This clonotype was observed a handful of times. The gene calls are TRBV12-3 or TRBV12-4 and TRBJ2-7; D uncertain. The V gene lost 1 base and the J gene lost 0 bases, with 7 bases spanning the gap. The CDR3 length is 14 residues. CDR3 region: CASSLGEISYEQYF. CDR3 sequence (DNA): TGTGCCAGCAGTTTAGGGGAAATCTCCTACGAGCAGTACTTC.

The chain carries TRBV12-3 or TRBV12-4 and TRBJ2-5; D possibly corresponds to TRBD2 (5 bases). The V end lost 6 bases, the J end lost 7 bases, and 18 bases lay between the germline ends. There are 14 residues in the CDR3. The CDR3, as DNA: TGTGCCAGCAGAAAGTGGTGGTGGGAGTGGACCCAGTACTTC. As protein: CASRKWWWEWTQYF.

This clonotype was counted ten times or more. The chain is built from TRBV4-1 and TRBJ2-5; weak D call: TRBD2 (5 bases). Trimming cost V 1 base and J 5 bases, with 8 bases left between them. Germline V gives CDR1 MGHRA, CDR2 YSYEKL. The CDR3 extends over 13 amino acids. This chain's CDR3 is CASSQVGGETQYF. The CDR3, as DNA: TGCGCCAGCAGCCAAGTGGGCGGGGAGACCCAGTACTTC.

This clonotype was found many times. The chain couples TRBV13 to TRBJ2-1; D is perhaps TRBD1 or TRBD2 (5 bases each). Trimming stripped 4 bases from V and 8 bases from J, with 18 bases between. The CDR3 length is 15 residues. Germline V gives CDR1 PRHDT, CDR2 FYEKMQ (reference sequence). The CDR3 DNA sequence: TGTGCCAGCAGCTCCCGGGACCTTTATGGCGATGAGCAGTTCTTC. It encodes CASSSRDLYGDEQFF.

Details on this clonotype: An end of the junction differs from the germline gene, which may be a read error. The V call is TRBV4-2, the J call TRBJ2-3; 8 bases map to TRBD2. Germline CDR1 is LGHNA and CDR2 is YNFKEQ. The CDR3 totals 15 residues. In nucleotides, the CDR3 is TGTGCCAGCAGCCACCCCCGAGGCGATCGGGGGGGCATTGATTTT. Amino acids: CASSHPRGDRGGIDF.

The sample holds many counts of this clonotype. The chain combines TRBV2 with TRBJ1-1; D is uncertain. V shed 5 bases and J shed 0 bases, with 4 bases lying between them. The V gene's germline CDR1 is SNHLY and CDR2 FYNNEI. The CDR3 is 12 amino acids. The CDR3 sequence is CASSPLNTEAFF. The CDR3 DNA reads as TGTGCCAGCAGTCCCTTGAACACTGAAGCTTTCTTT.

This clonotype was seen more than once but under ten times. This sequence joins TRBV28 and TRBJ1-2; D uncertain. Germline-derived CDR1 and CDR2 are MDHEN and SYDVKM. CDR3 length: 15 amino acids. Trimming removed 2 bases at V and 4 bases at J, with 14 bases between. The CDR3 here is CASSLAPFGAYGYTF. DNA for the CDR3: TGTGCCAGCAGTTTAGCCCCCTTTGGAGCCTATGGCTACACCTTC.